These 29 T cell receptor beta chains were sequenced from one sample in a study of T-cell memory formation after mild COVID-19. From the 5' RACE reads, TCRdb called clonotypes with MiXCR, one entry per CDR3 protein. The table has tens of thousands of distinct CDR3 sequences, more than 10% seen once. The sequencing sample was made of PBMCs or a T cell subset sorted from them (not recorded which). These receptors were collected from a man aged 18 to 29 who had mild COVID-19 (a few samples of this study predate the infection). Cell type and time point are not known.

This clonotype was seen only a few times. CDR3 sequence reads: CASSYRNARDLFRFYGYTF. CDR3 nucleotide sequence: TGTGCCAGCAGTTACCGGAATGCACGTGACCTCTTCCGCTTTTATGGCTACACCTTC. The V call is TRBV6-2 or TRBV6-3, the J call TRBJ1-2; D is unresolved. This CDR3 is built from 19 residues. The germline V gene encodes CDR1 MNHEY and CDR2 SVGEGT. Trimming pared 2 bases from V and 5 bases from J, leaving 27 bases between.

This clonotype has a handful of counts. The gene calls are TRBV4-3 and TRBJ1-1; D is possibly TRBD1 (6 bases). Trimming removed 0 bases at V and 4 bases at J, with 18 bases between. Germline V gene sequence: CDR1 LGHNA, CDR2 YSLEER. This CDR3 comprises 17 residues. CDR3 nucleotides: TGCGCCAGCAGCCAAGAGAGGGGGGGACCGTGGGTCACTGAAGCTTTCTTT. This sequence encodes CASSQERGGPWVTEAFF.

CDR3 nucleotides: TGTGCCAGCAGCTTGCTGTCGATGGGCTACACCTTC. Encoded protein: CASSLLSMGYTF. The chain couples TRBV5-6 to TRBJ1-2; no clear D gene. Germline assignment: CDR1 SGHDT and CDR2 YYEEEE. V lost 1 base, J lost 8 bases, and 9 bases lay in between. CDR3 length: 12 residues.

The chain is built from TRBV7-6 and TRBJ2-5; the D is unclear. With 0 bases removed from V and 0 bases from J, the gap between germline ends came to 8 bases. Looked up from germline, CDR1 is SGHVS and CDR2 is FNYEAQ. The CDR3 spans 15 residues. The CDR3, as DNA: TGTGCCAGCAGCTTAGCGGTGTGGAACCAAGAGACCCAGTACTTC. This codes for CASSLAVWNQETQYF. Complete variable domain (other parts from reference TRBV7-6 and TRBJ2-5): GAGVSQSPRYKVTKRGQDVALRCDPISGHVSLYWYRQALGQGPEFLTYFNYEAQQDKSGLPNDRFSAERPEGSISTLTIQRTEQRDSAMYRCASSLAVWNQETQYFGPGTRLLVL.

This clonotype was found many times. V gene TRBV5-5 combines with J gene TRBJ2-3, with a possible D match to TRBD1 (5 bases). V was cut by 5 bases and J by 4 bases, with 20 bases left in between. The CDR3 covers 16 residues. Per the germline V gene, CDR1 is SGHKS and CDR2 is YYEKEE (reference sequence). The CDR3 nucleotides read TGTGCCAGCAGGTCCGGCCCCGCGGTCAGGGCAGATACGCAGTATTTT. This sequence encodes CASRSGPAVRADTQYF. Drawing the rest from reference TRBV5-5 and TRBJ2-3, the complete variable domain is DAGVTQSPTHLIKTRGQQVTLRCSPISGHKSVSWYQQVLGQGPQFIFQYYEKEERGRGNFPDRFSARQFPNYSSELNVNALLLGDSALYLCASRSGPAVRADTQYFGPGTRLTVL.

This clonotype has at least ten counts. V is TRBV29-1 and J is TRBJ2-7; perhaps D is TRBD1 or TRBD2 (5 bases each). Germline V gene sequence: CDR1 SQVTM, CDR2 ANQGSEA. The CDR3 is 12 amino acids. The CDR3 is CTVRGDPYEQYV. CDR3 nucleotide sequence: TGCACCGTCAGAGGGGATCCCTACGAGCAGTACGTC.

The chain carries TRBV18 and TRBJ1-6; possible D gene TRBD1, 5 bases. This CDR3 is 15 amino acids long. The V end was cut by 3 bases, the J end by 7 bases, with 13 bases between. Looked up from germline, CDR1 is KGHSH and CDR2 is LQKENI. CDR3 protein: CASSPLDSVNSPLHF. In DNA form, the CDR3 reads TGTGCCAGCTCACCGCTCGACAGTGTAAATTCACCCCTCCACTTT.

This clonotype turned up a few times. The rearrangement joins TRBV7-2 to TRBJ1-5; D gene ambiguous. Germline V gene sequence: CDR1 SGHTA, CDR2 FQGNSA. The CDR3 is 12 amino acids. V lost 8 bases to trimming and J lost 3 bases, with 8 bases between them. Here the CDR3 reads CASGSYNQPQHF. In DNA form, the CDR3 reads TGTGCCAGCGGTAGCTACAATCAGCCCCAGCATTTT.

This clonotype came up many times. This chain links TRBV5-4 with TRBJ2-7, with D possibly TRBD1 on 6 matching bases. The V gene's germline CDR1 is SGHNT and CDR2 YYREEE (reference sequence). The CDR3 is made up of 13 amino acids. V lost 2 bases and J 5 bases, leaving 11 bases between the germline ends. CDR3 loop: CASSFGGVNEQYF. The CDR3 bases are TGTGCCAGCAGCTTTGGGGGCGTCAACGAGCAGTACTTC.

This clonotype was picked up a small number of times. V is TRBV5-1 and J is TRBJ2-3, with a weak D call TRBD2 (6 bases). The CDR3 runs to 14 residues. Trimming removed 4 bases at V and 5 bases at J, with 14 bases between. CDR1 and CDR2 (germline): SGHRS, YFSETQ. The CDR3 is CASSPGIAEDTQYF. The CDR3 DNA is TGCGCCAGCAGCCCTGGGATAGCGGAAGATACGCAGTATTTT.

The genes are TRBV6-1 and TRBJ1-6; 8 positions agree with TRBD1. The germline V gene has CDR1 MNHNS and CDR2 SASEGT. The junction had 5 bases not matched to a gene; V was cut back by 6 bases and J by 7 bases. The CDR3 is made up of 14 amino acids. The CDR3 loop reads CASSRDRSNSPLHF. The CDR3 DNA reads as TGTGCCAGCAGCCGGGACAGGTCAAATTCACCCCTCCACTTT.

This clonotype has a count of ten or more. DNA of the CDR3: TGTGCCAGCAGTGACGAGGGGGGCGGAAGCTCCTACGAGCAGTACTTC. Amino acids: CASSDEGGGSSYEQYF. This chain joins TRBV6-1 and TRBJ2-7, with D tentatively TRBD1 or TRBD2 (6 bases each). This CDR3 spans 16 amino acids. The ends were cut back, 3 bases at V and 0 bases at J, with 15 bases in the middle. Germline lookup yields CDR1 MNHNS and CDR2 SASEGT.

This sequence joins TRBV30 and TRBJ2-3; TRBD1 matches at 7 bases. The CDR3 covers 13 residues. Per germline, CDR1 GTSNPN and CDR2 SVGIG (reference sequence). V dropped 5 bases and J dropped 2; count of bases not matched to a gene: 4. The CDR3 spells CAWSRGNTDTQYF. CDR3 in DNA: TGTGCCTGGTCCAGGGGGAACACAGATACGCAGTATTTT.

This clonotype appeared a few times. This chain uses TRBV5-1 with TRBJ2-1, with unresolved D. Germline assignment: CDR1 SGHRS and CDR2 YFSETQ. The CDR3 sequence is 14 residues long. The ends were cut back, 4 bases at V and 7 bases at J, with 15 bases in the middle. The CDR3 coding sequence is TGCGCCAGCAGCGTAGCCTTCTTAGGTAATGAGCAGTTCTTC. Protein sequence: CASSVAFLGNEQFF.

The rearrangement uses TRBV29-1 and TRBJ2-2; no clear D gene. CDR3 length: 11 amino acids. Germline-derived CDR1 and CDR2 are SQVTM and ANQGSEA. Trimming removed 7 bases from V and 1 base from J, with 4 bases in between. This CDR3 reads CSGRNTGELFF. CDR3 DNA: TGCAGCGGGCGGAACACCGGGGAGCTGTTTTTT.

In its sample, this clonotype is medium-sized. The chain is built from TRBV5-1 and TRBJ2-3; TRBD2 matches 13 bases. V was clipped by 3 bases and J by 4 bases; unmatched bases: 8. The CDR3 sequence is 17 residues long. Per germline, CDR1 SGHRS and CDR2 YFSETQ. In DNA, the CDR3 is TGCGCCAGCAGCTCTTTAGGTACTAGCGGGGGGGCAGATACGCAGTATTTT. Protein sequence: CASSSLGTSGGADTQYF.

This clonotype was detected only a few times. This chain joins TRBV6-1 and TRBJ1-6; tentative D call: TRBD1 (6 bases). Between the trimmed V and J ends, which lost 6 bases and 7 bases, there was a span of 19 bases. The CDR3 consists of 16 residues. Germline CDR1 MNHNS, CDR2 SASEGT. As DNA, the CDR3 is TGTGCCAGCAGCGATCAAGGGGGTCTGACCAATTCACCCCTCCACTTT. This codes for CASSDQGGLTNSPLHF.

V gene TRBV12-3 or TRBV12-4 combines with J gene TRBJ2-2, with 11 bases aligning to TRBD2. V trimming: 8 bases; J trimming: 4 bases; junction bases outside the gene matches: 9. The CDR3 contains 16 residues. The CDR3 DNA sequence: TGTGCCAGCCGACTAGCGGGGACATCCCTCACCGGGGAGCTGTTTTTT. Amino acid sequence: CASRLAGTSLTGELFF.

This chain links TRBV7-8 with TRBJ1-2; D call uncertain. The V gene lost 4 bases and the J gene lost 5 bases, with 8 bases spanning the gap. The CDR3 runs 12 residues. CDR1 is SGHVS, CDR2 FQNEAQ, per germline. The CDR3 bases are TGTGCCAGCAGCTCCTTGGGGTATGGCTACACCTTC. Translated, it gives CASSSLGYGYTF. The full variable domain, rest sourced from reference TRBV7-8 and TRBJ1-2, is GAGVSQSPRYKVAKRGQDVALRCDPISGHVSLFWYQQALGQGPEFLTYFQNEAQLDKSGLPSDRFFAERPEGSVSTLKIQRTQQEDSAVYLCASSSLGYGYTFGSGTRLTVV.

Only a few counts were recorded for this clonotype. The V and J genes are TRBV7-2 and TRBJ2-5; a possible D gene is TRBD2 (6 bases). The CDR3 runs to 14 residues. From germline, CDR1 is SGHTA and CDR2 FQGNSA. The ends were cut back, 5 bases at V and 3 bases at J, with 13 bases in the middle. The chain's CDR3 is CASSRGGTEETQYF. The CDR3 DNA follows: TGTGCCAGCAGCCGAGGCGGGACGGAAGAGACCCAGTACTTC.

This chain links TRBV7-7 with TRBJ2-6; either TRBD1 or TRBD2 may fit D (5 bases each). Trimming took off 5 bases at V and 0 bases at J, with 11 bases between the two ends. This CDR3 spans 16 amino acids. Germline V gives CDR1 SSHAT, CDR2 FNYEAQ (reference sequence). CDR3 sequence: CASSPGLSSGANVLTF. DNA of the CDR3: TGTGCCAGCAGCCCGGGGCTTAGCTCTGGGGCCAACGTCCTGACTTTC.

The gene calls are TRBV6-2 or TRBV6-3 and TRBJ2-1, with TRBD2 identical over 11 bases. There are 18 residues in the CDR3. Germline values: CDR1 MNHEY, CDR2 SVGEGT. V shed 0 bases and J 5 bases; nucleotides not matched to a gene: 9. CDR3 in amino acids: CASSYSASGGRRNNEQFF. Here the CDR3 DNA reads TGTGCCAGCAGTTACTCTGCTAGCGGGGGGAGGAGGAACAATGAGCAGTTCTTC.

V gene TRBV9 combines with J gene TRBJ1-1, with a possible D match to TRBD1 (6 bases). Trimming took off 0 bases at V and 8 bases at J, with 11 bases between the two ends. Looked up from germline, CDR1 is SGDLS and CDR2 is YYNGEE. CDR3 size: 13 residues. The CDR3 sequence is CASSVVGGYEAFF. CDR3 bases: TGTGCCAGCAGCGTAGTAGGGGGGTACGAAGCTTTCTTT.

This CDR3 reads CASSVVRDREAFF. The CDR3 nucleotides read TGTGCCAGCAGCGTAGTCCGGGACCGGGAAGCTTTCTTT. The J gene is TRBJ1-1, the V gene TRBV9, with D possibly matching TRBD1 (5 bases). The CDR3 is made up of 13 amino acids. The V end lost 0 bases, the J end lost 8 bases, and 11 bases lay between the germline ends. Germline V gene sequence: CDR1 SGDLS, CDR2 YYNGEE.

The rearrangement joins TRBV28 to TRBJ1-4; the match to TRBD1 covers 9 bases. CDR3 length equals 17 residues. CDR1 is MDHEN and CDR2 is SYDVKM in the germline V gene. V lost 6 bases, J lost 6 bases, and 14 bases stayed unmatched. The CDR3 sequence: CASSDRGVRQRYEKLFF. CDR3 sequence (DNA): TGTGCCAGCAGCGACAGGGGGGTTCGTCAGCGTTATGAAAAACTGTTTTTT.

This clonotype has only a few counts. This chain uses TRBV3-1 with TRBJ1-5; 8 bases agree with TRBD1. CDR1 LGHDT and CDR2 YNNKEL come from the germline V gene (reference sequence). The CDR3 has 13 amino acids. Trimming cost V 4 bases and J 6 bases; bases outside gene matches: 2. The CDR3 DNA follows: TGTGCCAGCAGCCCACAGGGGGGTCAGCCCCAGCATTTT. Translated, it gives CASSPQGGQPQHF.

The table lists this clonotype with a few counts. The J gene is TRBJ2-3, the V gene TRBV20-1, with D maybe TRBD2 (6 bases). The V gene's germline CDR1 is DFQATT and CDR2 SNEGSKA (reference sequence). The CDR3 covers 16 residues. Trimming removed 5 bases from V and 2 bases from J, with 20 bases in between. CDR3 sequence: CSAGPARDSYTDTQYF. The CDR3 nucleotides read TGCAGTGCTGGCCCTGCCCGGGACTCCTACACAGATACGCAGTATTTT.

This clonotype was seen more than once but under ten times. The V call is TRBV2, the J call TRBJ1-2, with D possibly matching TRBD1 (6 bases). The germline V and J ends were trimmed by 5 bases and 4 bases, with 14 bases remaining between them. The CDR3 has 14 amino acids. Germline CDR1 SNHLY, CDR2 FYNNEI. The CDR3 bases are TGTGCCAGCAGTCCCCTTGGGACAAGCTATGGCTACACCTTC. The encoded protein is CASSPLGTSYGYTF.

The V and J genes are TRBV24-1 and TRBJ1-2; 7 positions agree with TRBD1. Trimming at V came to 6 bases and at J to 7 bases, leaving 13 bases not matched to a gene. There are 15 residues in the CDR3. Germline V lookup: CDR1 KGHDR, CDR2 SFDVKD. The CDR3 region is CATSPAKGAIIGYTF. The CDR3 DNA reads as TGTGCCACCAGTCCCGCCAAGGGGGCGATTATTGGCTACACCTTC.